This T cell receptor (beta chain) was sequenced during a study of cytomegalovirus exposure and HLA in healthy donors. Study-wide findings and caveats: Analyzed later, association rates of TCRs varied across HLA loci, with DRB1 most and HLA-C fewest.

This PCR relied on a set of 60 Vbeta primers and 13 Jbeta primers. The method was immunoSEQ multiplex PCR; TCRdb's version includes in-frame clones alone and lacks a portion of them. The sample holds approximately 180,000 clones; 70% to 75% are singletons and the top ten take 2.9%. CDR1 is MGHDK and CDR2 is SYGVNS in the germline V gene. This CDR3 is 16 amino acids long. This clone was seen just once. Antigen: not known. Germline is not matched at one junction end, which may reflect a read error. Sequences were obtained from PBMCs. This TCR derives from a male donor in good health and CMV-seronegative. The chain links TRBV25-1 to TRBJ1-2; 9 bases fit TRBD1. CDR3 nucleotide sequence: TGTGCCGGCAGAGTAGACAGGGGGTGGTGGAACTATGGCTACACCTTC. It specifies CAGRVDRGWWNYGYTF.